This T cell receptor (beta chain) was recorded in a study of technical replicates of blood from a few donors. The protocol was immunoSEQ multiplex PCR, while the TCRdb copy is restricted to in-frame clones and leaves out a portion. The sample lists 100,000 or so clones, approximately 96% seen once, with about 0.38% in the top ten. Germline lookup yields CDR1 MGHRA and CDR2 YSYEKL. The CDR3 contains 15 residues. Trimming removed 0 bases from V and 3 bases from J, with 12 bases in between. Source material: T cells isolated from PBMCs. The origin of this receptor is a human donor in good health. This chain uses TRBV4-1 with TRBJ2-7; no clear D. The DNA for the CDR3 is TGCGCCAGCAGCCAAGATAGATTTGGGCACTACGAGCAGTACTTC. It specifies CASSQDRFGHYEQYF.